Listed below are T cell receptor beta chains from one sample, sequenced in a study of blood T cell repertoires in COVID-19. Profiled with immunoSEQ multiplex PCR; TCRdb holds only in-frame clones, not every one. The sample shows about 150,000 clones, approximately 80% of them seen only once. The sample was peripheral blood. The receptors derive from a woman aged 45-59 years with acute or convalescent COVID-19. Both conserved end residues are part of each CDR3. The order of the fields is J gene, V gene, clone size, D gene, CDR3 protein, CDR3 DNA. A D gene is named only where the DNA matches it firmly. Size tells how often a clone was seen (once, few, many) or the class of an expanded clone, and some rows leave it out.

J gene: TRBJ2-3; V gene: TRBV6-2/TRBV6-3; clone size: -; D gene: -; CDR3 protein: CASSIKSLGGADTQYF; CDR3 DNA: TGTGCCAGCAGCATTAAATCCCTCGGGGGTGCAGATACGCAGTATTTT
J gene: TRBJ2-7; V gene: TRBV11-2; clone size: -; D gene: TRBD2; CDR3 protein: CASSRLAGASAYEQYF; CDR3 DNA: TGTGCCAGCAGCAGACTAGCGGGAGCTTCTGCCTACGAGCAGTACTTC
J gene: TRBJ1-2; V gene: TRBV3-1/TRBV3-2; clone size: few; D gene: TRBD1; CDR3 protein: CASGVRQGGLYTF; CDR3 DNA: TGTGCCAGCGGCGTACGACAGGGGGGCCTGTACACCTTC
J gene: TRBJ2-7; V gene: TRBV4-3; clone size: -; D gene: -; CDR3 protein: CASSRKGERQYF; CDR3 DNA: TGCGCCAGCAGCCGCAAGGGGGAGCGGCAGTACTTC
J gene: TRBJ1-3; V gene: TRBV5-1; clone size: -; D gene: TRBD1; CDR3 protein: CASSLGDRVSGNTIYF; CDR3 DNA: TGCGCCAGCAGCTTGGGGGACAGGGTCTCTGGAAACACCATATATTTT
J gene: TRBJ1-5; V gene: TRBV11-2; clone size: -; D gene: -; CDR3 protein: CASSLGAYQPQHF; CDR3 DNA: TGTGCCAGCAGCTTAGGAGCTTATCAGCCCCAGCATTTT
J gene: TRBJ2-3; V gene: TRBV4-1; clone size: few; D gene: TRBD2; CDR3 protein: CASSQDQGLAGGPDTQYF; CDR3 DNA: TGCGCCAGCAGCCAAGATCAGGGACTAGCGGGAGGGCCAGATACGCAGTATTTT
J gene: TRBJ2-1; V gene: TRBV7-2; clone size: -; D gene: -; CDR3 protein: CASSLGTENEQFF; CDR3 DNA: TGTGCCAGCAGCTTGGGTACAGAAAATGAGCAGTTCTTC
J gene: TRBJ2-5; V gene: TRBV11-2; clone size: -; D gene: TRBD2; CDR3 protein: CASSFNGGETQYF; CDR3 DNA: TGTGCCAGCAGCTTTAACGGGGGGGAGACCCAGTACTTC
J gene: TRBJ2-7; V gene: TRBV3-1/TRBV3-2; clone size: -; D gene: TRBD1; CDR3 protein: CASSPGVLGTGYF; CDR3 DNA: TGTGCCAGCAGCCCGGGGGTTCTCGGGACAGGGTACTTC
J gene: TRBJ1-3; V gene: TRBV5-4; clone size: once; D gene: -; CDR3 protein: CASSLWEAAGNTIYF; CDR3 DNA: TGTGCCAGCAGCTTGTGGGAGGCTGCTGGAAACACCATATATTTT
J gene: TRBJ1-5; V gene: TRBV2; clone size: -; D gene: -; CDR3 protein: CASSEVGARGSNQPQHF; CDR3 DNA: TGTGCCAGCAGTGAAGTCGGCGCCAGGGGTAGCAATCAGCCCCAGCATTTT
J gene: TRBJ1-2; V gene: TRBV15; clone size: -; D gene: -; CDR3 protein: CATSEKRQDGYTF; CDR3 DNA: TGTGCCACCAGCGAAAAGAGACAGGATGGCTACACCTTC
J gene: TRBJ1-5; V gene: TRBV10-3; clone size: -; D gene: -; CDR3 protein: CAISETTGQHQPQHF; CDR3 DNA: TGTGCCATCAGTGAGACTACAGGACAGCATCAGCCCCAGCATTTT
J gene: TRBJ2-3; V gene: TRBV7-2; clone size: -; D gene: -; CDR3 protein: CASSFIGSIDTQYF; CDR3 DNA: TGTGCCAGCAGCTTTATCGGGAGTATCGATACGCAGTATTTT
J gene: TRBJ2-3; V gene: TRBV28; clone size: once; D gene: -; CDR3 protein: CASRGSTDTQYF; CDR3 DNA: TGTGCCAGCAGGGGCAGCACAGATACGCAGTATTTT
J gene: TRBJ2-5; V gene: TRBV29-1; clone size: -; D gene: TRBD2; CDR3 protein: CSVGPSGQRQETQYF; CDR3 DNA: TGCAGCGTTGGCCCTAGCGGACAACGCCAAGAGACCCAGTACTTC
J gene: TRBJ2-3; V gene: TRBV28; clone size: -; D gene: TRBD2; CDR3 protein: CASSFLSSGVYTDTQYF; CDR3 DNA: TGTGCCAGCAGTTTTTTGTCTAGCGGGGTCTACACAGATACGCAGTATTTT
J gene: TRBJ2-4; V gene: TRBV4-3; clone size: -; D gene: -; CDR3 protein: CASSQVGGPGLAKNIQYF; CDR3 DNA: TGCGCCAGCAGCCAAGTTGGAGGGCCAGGGTTAGCCAAAAACATTCAGTACTTC
J gene: TRBJ2-1; V gene: TRBV7-2; clone size: -; D gene: TRBD2; CDR3 protein: CASSLLLAGGLFF; CDR3 DNA: TGTGCCAGCAGCTTGCTCCTAGCGGGAGGTCTGTTCTTC
J gene: TRBJ1-2; V gene: TRBV11-2; clone size: -; D gene: TRBD1; CDR3 protein: CASSPTGVNYGYTF; CDR3 DNA: TGTGCCAGCAGCCCAACAGGGGTGAACTATGGCTACACCTTC
J gene: TRBJ2-6; V gene: TRBV18; clone size: -; D gene: TRBD1; CDR3 protein: CASSQGGTGANVLTF; CDR3 DNA: TGTGCCAGCTCACAAGGGGGCACTGGGGCCAACGTCCTGACTTTC
J gene: TRBJ1-3; V gene: TRBV9; clone size: -; D gene: -; CDR3 protein: CASSVEQGTGNTIYF; CDR3 DNA: TGTGCCAGCAGCGTAGAGCAGGGTACTGGAAACACCATATATTTT
J gene: TRBJ1-2; V gene: TRBV19; clone size: -; D gene: -; CDR3 protein: CASTKQGTNYGYTF; CDR3 DNA: TGTGCCAGTACTAAACAGGGTACTAACTATGGCTACACCTTC
J gene: TRBJ2-6; V gene: TRBV6-1; clone size: -; D gene: TRBD1; CDR3 protein: CASSAQTGTLSGANVLTF; CDR3 DNA: TGTGCCAGCAGTGCGCAGACAGGGACCCTCTCTGGGGCCAACGTCCTGACTTTC
J gene: TRBJ1-2; V gene: TRBV7-8; clone size: -; D gene: -; CDR3 protein: CASSRRGTDGYTF; CDR3 DNA: TGTGCCAGCAGCCGACGGGGGACGGATGGCTACACCTTC
J gene: TRBJ2-2; V gene: TRBV5-1; clone size: -; D gene: TRBD1; CDR3 protein: CASSPGTGDGELFF; CDR3 DNA: TGCGCCAGCAGCCCCGGGACAGGGGACGGGGAGCTGTTTTTT
J gene: TRBJ2-1; V gene: TRBV13; clone size: -; D gene: TRBD2; CDR3 protein: CASSSSSGSSYNEQFF; CDR3 DNA: TGTGCCAGCAGCTCCTCTAGCGGAAGCTCCTACAATGAGCAGTTCTTC
J gene: TRBJ2-3; V gene: TRBV5-6; clone size: -; D gene: TRBD2; CDR3 protein: CASSWGLAGGPRWTDTQYF; CDR3 DNA: TGTGCCAGCAGCTGGGGACTAGCGGGAGGGCCTAGGTGGACAGATACGCAGTATTTT
J gene: TRBJ2-3; V gene: TRBV6-2/TRBV6-3; clone size: -; D gene: -; CDR3 protein: CASSYGQTQYF; CDR3 DNA: TGTGCCAGCAGTTACGGCCAAACGCAGTATTTT
J gene: TRBJ2-2; V gene: TRBV19; clone size: -; D gene: -; CDR3 protein: CASSQAGGWTGELFF; CDR3 DNA: TGTGCCAGTAGCCAGGCAGGGGGGTGGACCGGGGAGCTGTTTTTT
J gene: TRBJ1-5; V gene: TRBV5-6; clone size: -; D gene: -; CDR3 protein: CASSFRQSNQPQHF; CDR3 DNA: TGTGCCAGCAGCTTCCGACAAAGCAATCAGCCCCAGCATTTT
J gene: TRBJ1-6; V gene: TRBV5-5; clone size: -; D gene: -; CDR3 protein: CASSLGAAEGSPLHF; CDR3 DNA: TGTGCCAGCAGCTTGGGGGCGGCGGAGGGATCACCCCTCCACTTT
J gene: TRBJ2-7; V gene: TRBV19; clone size: -; D gene: TRBD2; CDR3 protein: CASSIVAGGGSYEQYF; CDR3 DNA: TGTGCCAGTAGTATTGTAGCGGGAGGAGGGTCCTACGAGCAGTACTTC
J gene: TRBJ2-3; V gene: TRBV6-4; clone size: -; D gene: TRBD1; CDR3 protein: CASSDSVQGKATQYF; CDR3 DNA: TGTGCCAGCAGTGACTCGGTACAGGGGAAGGCTACGCAGTATTTT
J gene: TRBJ1-1; V gene: TRBV2; clone size: few; D gene: -; CDR3 protein: CASSPRQSEAFF; CDR3 DNA: TGTGCCAGCAGTCCTAGACAGAGTGAAGCTTTCTTT
J gene: TRBJ2-5; V gene: TRBV5-1; clone size: -; D gene: -; CDR3 protein: CASSLELGGTTQYF; CDR3 DNA: TGCGCCAGCAGCTTGGAATTAGGGGGTACGACCCAGTACTTC
J gene: TRBJ1-6; V gene: TRBV4-3; clone size: once; D gene: TRBD1; CDR3 protein: CASSQDVRDRASPLHF; CDR3 DNA: TGCGCCAGCAGCCAAGATGTCCGGGACAGGGCTTCACCCCTCCACTTT
J gene: TRBJ2-5; V gene: TRBV6-4; clone size: -; D gene: -; CDR3 protein: CASSGRQFPQETQYF; CDR3 DNA: TGTGCCAGCAGTGGTCGACAGTTCCCTCAAGAGACCCAGTACTTC
J gene: TRBJ1-6; V gene: TRBV19; clone size: -; D gene: -; CDR3 protein: CASSIWGENSPLHF; CDR3 DNA: TGTGCCAGTAGTATTTGGGGGGAGAACTCACCCCTCCACTTT
J gene: TRBJ1-1; V gene: TRBV6-2/TRBV6-3; clone size: few; D gene: -; CDR3 protein: CASSYIMNTEAFF; CDR3 DNA: TGTGCCAGCAGTTACATAATGAACACTGAAGCTTTCTTT
J gene: TRBJ2-1; V gene: TRBV5-1; clone size: -; D gene: TRBD2; CDR3 protein: CASSGSGAGGYNEQFF; CDR3 DNA: TGCGCCAGCAGCGGTAGCGGGGCGGGAGGGTACAATGAGCAGTTCTTC
J gene: TRBJ1-4; V gene: TRBV28; clone size: -; D gene: -; CDR3 protein: CASSFTDSLEKLFF; CDR3 DNA: TGTGCCAGCAGTTTCACGGACAGCTTGGAAAAACTGTTTTTT
J gene: TRBJ1-2; V gene: TRBV6-2/TRBV6-3; clone size: -; D gene: -; CDR3 protein: CASSYSRVYGYTF; CDR3 DNA: TGTGCCAGCAGTTACTCGAGGGTCTATGGCTACACCTTC
J gene: TRBJ1-3; V gene: TRBV28; clone size: few; D gene: -; CDR3 protein: CASSNPGLSSGNTIYF; CDR3 DNA: TGTGCCAGCAGCAATCCCGGGTTGAGCTCTGGAAACACCATATATTTT
J gene: TRBJ2-1; V gene: TRBV6-5; clone size: -; D gene: TRBD2; CDR3 protein: CASSYLAGGGSGEQFF; CDR3 DNA: TGTGCCAGCAGTTACCTAGCGGGAGGGGGCTCTGGAGAGCAGTTCTTC
J gene: TRBJ2-4; V gene: TRBV7-9; clone size: -; D gene: -; CDR3 protein: CASTRGALNIQYF; CDR3 DNA: TGTGCCAGCACCCGAGGAGCGCTTAACATTCAGTACTTC
J gene: TRBJ2-7; V gene: TRBV18; clone size: -; D gene: -; CDR3 protein: CASSLLQSSYEQYF; CDR3 DNA: TGTGCCAGCTCACTGTTACAGAGCTCCTACGAGCAGTACTTC
J gene: TRBJ2-7; V gene: TRBV18; clone size: -; D gene: -; CDR3 protein: CASSPRQGSLDEQYF; CDR3 DNA: TGTGCCAGCTCACCCCGGCAGGGGTCTCTCGACGAGCAGTACTTC
J gene: TRBJ2-7; V gene: TRBV6-6; clone size: -; D gene: TRBD1; CDR3 protein: CASSYVGTVSYEQYF; CDR3 DNA: TGTGCCAGCAGTTACGTTGGGACAGTCTCCTACGAGCAGTACTTC
J gene: TRBJ1-4; V gene: TRBV3-1/TRBV3-2; clone size: -; D gene: -; CDR3 protein: CASSPQSEKLFF; CDR3 DNA: TGTGCCAGCAGCCCCCAGTCGGAGAAACTGTTTTTT
J gene: TRBJ2-1; V gene: TRBV27; clone size: -; D gene: -; CDR3 protein: CASSSNRVNNEQFF; CDR3 DNA: TGTGCCAGCAGTTCTAACAGGGTCAACAATGAGCAGTTCTTC
J gene: TRBJ2-7; V gene: TRBV19; clone size: few; D gene: TRBD1; CDR3 protein: CASSQQGQGTYEQYF; CDR3 DNA: TGTGCCAGTAGCCAACAGGGACAGGGAACCTACGAGCAGTACTTC
J gene: TRBJ2-1; V gene: TRBV7-2; clone size: few; D gene: TRBD2; CDR3 protein: CASRQSGGVSHEQFF; CDR3 DNA: TGTGCCAGCAGACAAAGCGGGGGGGTGTCTCATGAGCAGTTCTTC
J gene: TRBJ2-7; V gene: TRBV6-2/TRBV6-3; clone size: -; D gene: TRBD1; CDR3 protein: CASSSLTGQGVYEQYF; CDR3 DNA: TGTGCCAGCAGTTCTCTTACGGGACAGGGGGTCTACGAGCAGTACTTC
J gene: TRBJ2-2; V gene: TRBV5-1; clone size: -; D gene: -; CDR3 protein: CASGRTADTGELFF; CDR3 DNA: TGCGCCAGCGGCCGGACAGCCGACACCGGGGAGCTGTTTTTT
J gene: TRBJ1-2; V gene: TRBV5-8; clone size: -; D gene: TRBD1; CDR3 protein: CASSFQPGQGYGYTF; CDR3 DNA: TGTGCCAGCAGCTTTCAACCGGGACAGGGCTATGGCTACACCTTC
J gene: TRBJ2-4; V gene: TRBV4-2; clone size: -; D gene: TRBD1; CDR3 protein: CASSQERDRDIQYF; CDR3 DNA: TGTGCCAGCAGCCAAGAAAGGGACAGGGACATTCAGTACTTC
J gene: TRBJ2-1; V gene: TRBV5-4; clone size: few; D gene: -; CDR3 protein: CASGSTYNEQFF; CDR3 DNA: TGTGCCTCCGGGAGCACCTACAATGAGCAGTTCTTC